The clone carrying this T cell receptor beta chain has only a few counts. This sample stems from a study of cytomegalovirus exposure and HLA in healthy donors. It was with 60 Vbeta and 13 Jbeta primers that the PCR ran. The assay was immunoSEQ multiplex PCR, and TCRdb's table has in-frame clones only and misses some. There are around 280,000 clones in the sample; around 90% occur only once, and more than 2% lies in the top ten. Sequencing input: PBMCs. This TCR was sampled from a woman under 30 in good health and CMV-seronegative.

CDR3 sequence: CASSHRTGNGYTF. CDR3 in DNA: TGTGCCAGCAGCCACCGGACAGGGAATGGCTACACCTTC. The chain has TRBV5-6 and TRBJ1-2; TRBD1 matches 8 bases. This CDR3 spans 13 amino acids. The V and J ends lost 4 bases and 6 bases, in that order; junction bases with no gene match: 5. Germline CDR1 and CDR2: SGHDT and YYEEEE.